Presented here are 28 T cell receptor beta chains from one specimen sequenced in a study of T cell repertoires in cytomegalovirus infection. TCRdb re-derived calls from the reads in MiXCR, one entry per CDR3 protein. The table includes some 700,000 distinct CDR3 sequences, about 40% detected once. Sequencing was done on a sample of PBMCs. The origin of the receptors is a human donor in good health (CMV status not recorded). Some clones in this sample may be carry-over from other donors' samples.

The rearrangement joins TRBV12-3 or TRBV12-4 to TRBJ2-1; a weak D match, TRBD1 (6 bases). V lost 5 bases and J lost 4, with 15 bases in between. The CDR3 runs to 15 residues. The CDR3 nucleotides read TGTGCCAGCAGTCCAGGGGACCTTATATACAATGAGCAGTTCTTC. Its translation: CASSPGDLIYNEQFF.

The CDR3 DNA reads as TGCGCCACATGGAGGGGGACAGGCGTCTTCACGGGCTACACCTTC. Its translation is CATWRGTGVFTGYTF. The chain recombines TRBV10-2 with TRBJ1-2; 8 positions agree with TRBD1. The junction had 18 bases not matched to a gene; V was cut back by 10 bases and J by 8 bases. In germline, CDR1 is WSHSY, CDR2 SAAADI. The CDR3 covers 15 residues.

J is TRBJ1-4 and V is TRBV14, with 7 bases fitting TRBD1. The germline V gene has CDR1 SGHDN and CDR2 FVKESK. The V and J ends lost 4 bases and 8 bases, in that order; junction bases with no gene match: 4. This CDR3 has 13 amino acids. CDR3 in DNA: TGTGCCAGCAGCCGGGGGGACAGCGAAAAACTGTTTTTT. Translation: CASSRGDSEKLFF.

The CDR3: CASSGWLQGSNEQFF. CDR3 coding DNA: TGCGCCAGCAGCGGTTGGTTACAGGGGTCCAATGAGCAGTTCTTC. The chain links TRBV4-1 to TRBJ2-1, with 7 bases fitting TRBD1. V lost 5 bases and J lost 6; bases outside the gene matches: 10. This CDR3 spans 15 amino acids. The V gene's germline CDR1 is MGHRA and CDR2 YSYEKL.

This clonotype was detected a few times. The rearrangement links TRBV11-2 to TRBJ2-1; tentatively, D is TRBD1 (6 bases). The CDR3 totals 14 residues. V shed 4 bases and J shed 7 bases, with 14 bases lying between them. Germline-derived CDR1 and CDR2 are SGHAT and FQNNGV. CDR3 region: CASSSSGVGNEQFF. The CDR3 nucleotides read TGTGCCAGCAGCTCATCAGGGGTGGGGAATGAGCAGTTCTTC.

As to this clonotype: The junction shows a germline mismatch at one end, possibly a read error. The rearrangement joins TRBV11-2 to TRBJ1-4; D is ambiguous. The CDR3 spans 15 residues. Germline V gene sequence: CDR1 SGHAT, CDR2 FQNNGV. The CDR3 region has the DNA TGTGACAGCATCCCCCGGGGTGCTGGGAGTGGGGAACTGTTTTTT. This translates into CDSIPRGAGSGELFF.

This clonotype showed up just once. Mismatch with germline at one junction end may stem from a read error. The rearrangement uses TRBV4-1 and TRBJ2-7; tentatively, D is TRBD2 (6 bases). Germline V lookup: CDR1 MGHRA, CDR2 YSYEKL. This CDR3 has 12 amino acids. As DNA, the CDR3 is TGTGCCAGCAGCCAGCATGCGGGGGAGCAGTACTTC. Translating it yields CASSQHAGEQYF.

This clonotype showed up many times. The chain combines TRBV7-2 with TRBJ1-5, with D perhaps matching TRBD1 (6 bases). Germline V gene data show CDR1 as SGHTA and CDR2 as FQGNSA. The CDR3 runs to 15 residues. V lost 1 base and J lost 5, with 12 bases in between. The CDR3 DNA sequence: TGTGCCAGCAGCTTAGGGCAGGGGAAAGATCAGCCCCAGCATTTT. Encoded protein: CASSLGQGKDQPQHF.

There are a few counts of this clonotype. The genes are TRBV7-6 and TRBJ1-2; no definite D call. The CDR3 runs to 11 residues. Between the trimmed V and J ends, which lost 10 bases and 8 bases, there was a span of 14 bases. CDR1 is SGHVS and CDR2 is FNYEAQ in the germline V gene. DNA for the CDR3: TGTGCCACATTCGACGCCCAGGGCTACACCTTC. Protein sequence: CATFDAQGYTF.

The chain employs TRBV4-3 and TRBJ1-2; D unclear. The V gene lost 0 bases and the J gene lost 9 bases, with 17 bases spanning the gap. The germline CDR1 and CDR2 sequences are LGHNA and YSLEER. The CDR3 length is 15 residues. The CDR3, as DNA: TGCGCCAGCAGCCAAGATCCCCACCGCGACTTCAGCTACACCTTC. Translating gives CASSQDPHRDFSYTF.

In DNA, the CDR3 is TGTGCCAGCAGTTTATTGTTGGGGGACGGAAACACCATATATTTT. Encoded protein: CASSLLLGDGNTIYF. This sequence joins TRBV28 and TRBJ1-3, with D possibly being TRBD1 (5 bases). Germline-derived CDR1 and CDR2 are MDHEN and SYDVKM. The germline V and J ends were trimmed by 1 base and 4 bases, with 11 bases remaining between them. The CDR3 contains 15 residues. Combining the CDR3 with reference TRBV28 and TRBJ1-3 gives the whole variable domain DVKVTQSSRYLVKRTGEKVFLECVQDMDHENMFWYRQDPGLGLRLIYFSYDVKMKEKGDIPEGYSVSREKKERFSLILESASTNQTSMYLCASSLLLGDGNTIYFGEGSWLTVV.

This clonotype showed up many times. The rearrangement uses TRBV7-8 and TRBJ1-2, with 8 nucleotides matching TRBD1. This CDR3 region has 13 residues. Per germline, CDR1 SGHVS and CDR2 FQNEAQ. V gave up 5 bases and J gave up 8 bases; unmatched junction bases: 7. The CDR3 is CASSLDRETGYTF. CDR3 coding DNA: TGTGCCAGCAGCCTGGACAGGGAAACCGGCTACACCTTC.

For this clonotype: Its ends do not fully match the called genes, so a read error is possible. The CDR3 is CASSLFSTDTHYF. The CDR3 nucleotides are TGTGCCAGTAGCCTCTTCTCTACAGATACGCATTATTTT. The chain combines TRBV19 with TRBJ2-3; the D is unclear. Germline values: CDR1 LNHDA, CDR2 SQIVND (reference sequence). The CDR3 runs 13 residues. The full variable domain, in which reference TRBV19 and TRBJ2-3 provide the parts outside the CDR3, is DGGITQSPKYLFRKEGQNVTLSCEQNLNHDAMYWYRQDPGQGLRLIYYSQIVNDFQKGDIAEGYSVSREKKESFPLTVTSAQKNPTAFYLCASSLFSTDTHYFGPGTRLTVL.

This clonotype was counted a few times. J is TRBJ1-5 and V is TRBV12-3 or TRBV12-4, with TRBD1 as a possible D gene (6 bases). The CDR3 totals 15 residues. V shed 6 bases and J shed 2 bases, with 14 bases lying between them. The CDR3: CASRLKQGGNQPQHF. DNA of the CDR3: TGTGCCAGCAGACTCAAACAGGGTGGCAATCAGCCCCAGCATTTT.

This clonotype occurred a few times. The chain carries TRBV7-3 and TRBJ1-2; no clear D gene. The CDR3 spans 14 residues. The germline V gene has CDR1 SGHTA and CDR2 FQGTGA. Between the trimmed V and J ends, which lost 2 bases and 3 bases, there was a span of 10 bases. The CDR3 region has the DNA TGTGCCAGCAGCTTAGATGGGTCCGACTATGGCTACACCTTC. Translated: CASSLDGSDYGYTF.

This sequence joins TRBV6-6 and TRBJ2-7; 11 bases agree with TRBD2. The germline V gene encodes CDR1 MNHNY and CDR2 SVGAGI (reference sequence). CDR3 length equals 16 residues. J gave up 1 base and V 2 bases, and 4 bases lay outside the gene matches. The CDR3: CASSYGASGRSYEQYF. The CDR3 DNA reads as TGTGCCAGCAGTTACGGGGCTAGCGGGAGGTCCTACGAGCAGTACTTC.

There are many counts of this clonotype. The chain couples TRBV7-2 to TRBJ2-7; possibly TRBD1 for D (5 bases). The V end lost 5 bases, the J end lost 3 bases, and 11 bases lay between the germline ends. The CDR3 covers 13 residues. The germline CDR1 and CDR2 sequences are SGHTA and FQGNSA. The chain's CDR3 is CASSQIGVYEQYF. The CDR3 DNA sequence: TGTGCCAGCAGCCAGATAGGGGTCTACGAGCAGTACTTC.

The chain recombines TRBV4-2 with TRBJ1-4; 8 bases fit TRBD1. The CDR3 totals 15 residues. CDR1 LGHNA and CDR2 YNFKEQ come from the germline V gene. V lost 0 bases and J lost 7; bases outside the gene matches: 4. The CDR3 DNA follows: TGTGCCAGCAGCCAAGAAGGTGGACAGGGTGAAAAACTGTTTTTT. Its translation is CASSQEGGQGEKLFF.

As for this clonotype: The junction shows a germline mismatch at one end, possibly a read error. The rearrangement links TRBV6-1 to TRBJ2-1; TRBD2 agrees at 7 bases. The CDR3 loop spans 15 amino acids. The germline CDR1 and CDR2 sequences are MNHNS and SASEGT. The CDR3 DNA sequence: TGTGCCAGCAGTTACGGGCTAGCGGCAAATGATGAGCAGTTATTC. Translation gives CASSYGLAANDEQLF.

V usage is TRBV24-1 and J usage is TRBJ2-1; D unresolved. The CDR3 spans 14 residues. The germline CDR1 and CDR2 sequences are KGHDR and SFDVKD. Trimming shortened V by 2 bases and J by 8 bases, and 12 bases separated the two germline ends. CDR3 region: CATSDSTRWDEQFF. In nucleotides, the CDR3 is TGTGCCACCAGTGATTCGACACGCTGGGATGAGCAGTTCTTC.

There are a few counts of this clonotype. The rearrangement uses TRBV7-6 and TRBJ2-1, with 9 nucleotides matching TRBD1. Germline V gene data show CDR1 as SGHVS and CDR2 as FNYEAQ. The CDR3 loop spans 15 amino acids. With 6 bases clipped from V and 6 bases from J, the junction kept 9 bases outside the gene matches. CDR3 loop: CASSAGQGASNEQFF. As DNA, the CDR3 is TGTGCCAGCAGTGCGGGACAGGGAGCCAGCAATGAGCAGTTCTTC.

This clonotype has at least ten counts. The chain employs TRBV5-1 and TRBJ2-2, with a possible D match to TRBD2 (5 bases). V was shortened by 0 bases and J by 4 bases, with 10 bases between the two germline ends. Germline V gene data show CDR1 as SGHRS and CDR2 as YFSETQ. This CDR3 region has 15 residues. CDR3 region: CASSLGGLGTGELFF. The CDR3 region has the DNA TGCGCCAGCAGCTTGGGAGGGCTTGGCACCGGGGAGCTGTTTTTT.

This clonotype has more than one count but fewer than ten. The V call is TRBV12-3 or TRBV12-4, the J call TRBJ1-2; TRBD1 might be the D (6 bases). The CDR3 sequence is 14 residues long. V was trimmed by 6 bases and J by 6 bases, leaving 17 bases between them. The CDR3 bases are TGTGCCAGCAGCAACCAGAACAGGGCGGATGGCTACACCTTC. This codes for CASSNQNRADGYTF.

The chain carries TRBV20-1 and TRBJ2-1; TRBD1 matches 8 bases. The V gene's germline CDR1 is DFQATT and CDR2 SNEGSKA (reference sequence). Trimming at V came to 0 bases and at J to 4 bases, leaving 5 bases not matched to a gene. This CDR3 contains 15 residues. The CDR3 DNA reads as TGCAGTGCTAGAGACGGACAGGGAAAGTACAATGAGCAGTTCTTC. Translated, it gives CSARDGQGKYNEQFF.

This clonotype was detected many times. V gene TRBV7-2 combines with J gene TRBJ2-5; D gene ambiguous. Trimming shortened V by 1 base and J by 0 bases, and 6 bases separated the two germline ends. Germline CDR1 is SGHTA and CDR2 is FQGNSA. The CDR3 extends over 14 amino acids. The DNA of the CDR3 is TGTGCCAGCAGCTTAGGACAATACCAAGAGACCCAGTACTTC. It specifies CASSLGQYQETQYF.

The chain employs TRBV19 and TRBJ1-5; perhaps TRBD1 as D (6 bases). This CDR3 contains 16 residues. V dropped 3 bases and J dropped 1 base, with 13 bases sitting between them. The V gene's germline CDR1 is LNHDA and CDR2 SQIVND (reference sequence). CDR3 sequence reads: CASSMTGVRSNQPQHF. The CDR3, as DNA: TGTGCCAGTAGTATGACAGGTGTACGCAGCAATCAGCCCCAGCATTTT.

The CDR3 sequence: CASSSPGTGEETQYF. Here the CDR3 DNA reads TGTGCCAGCAGTTCCCCCGGGACAGGGGAAGAGACCCAGTACTTC. This chain uses TRBV12-3 or TRBV12-4 with TRBJ2-5, with 10 nucleotides matching TRBD1. The length of the CDR3 is 15 residues. Trimming took 4 bases from V and 3 from J; bases not matched to a gene: 5.

This clonotype came up a few times. This chain joins TRBV11-2 and TRBJ2-1; a weak D match, TRBD2 (7 bases). The V end was cut by 5 bases, the J end by 3 bases, with 26 bases between. Germline V gene lookup returns CDR1 SGHAT and CDR2 FQNNGV. The CDR3 consists of 19 residues. The CDR3 spells CASSPGGLGVGIFYNEQFF. The CDR3, as DNA: TGTGCCAGCAGCCCGGGGGGCCTGGGCGTGGGTATCTTCTACAATGAGCAGTTCTTC.